One sample yielded the 30 T cell receptor beta chains listed below, sequenced in a study of CD8 T cells in Susac syndrome. Random hexamers served to reverse transcribe roughly 0.5 to 1 ug RNA. TCRdb re-derived calls from the immunoSEQ multiplex PCR reads in MiXCR, one entry per CDR3 protein. Seen here are approximately 190,000 distinct CDR3 sequences, approximately 96% observed once, and the top ten hold approximately 0.098%. Sequences were obtained from CD4+ T cells from PBMCs. These receptor sequences come from a human donor with Susac syndrome.

The chain joins TRBV6-1 to TRBJ1-1; D is unresolved. The CDR3 covers 15 residues. Trimming removed 7 bases at V and 10 bases at J, with 25 bases between. In germline, CDR1 is MNHNS, CDR2 SASEGT. CDR3 region: CASIPMTGIAVRAFF. The CDR3 DNA is TGTGCCAGCATCCCTATGACCGGGATCGCGGTGAGAGCTTTCTTT.

This chain links TRBV30 with TRBJ2-1; TRBD2 aligns across 7 bases. The germline V gene encodes CDR1 GTSNPN and CDR2 SVGIG (reference sequence). V trimming: 1 base; J trimming: 14 bases; junction bases outside the gene matches: 14. This CDR3 region has 14 residues. This CDR3 is CAWSDRSLGGWEFF. In nucleotides, the CDR3 is TGTGCCTGGAGTGACCGAAGTTTGGGAGGGTGGGAGTTCTTC.

The chain combines TRBV18 with TRBJ1-1; D is uncertain. Deletions cut 1 base from V and 1 base from J, with 4 bases between. CDR1 and CDR2 from the germline V gene are KGHSH and LQKENI. CDR3 length equals 13 residues. CDR3 protein: CASSPRENTEAFF. As DNA, the CDR3 is TGTGCCAGCTCACCACGGGAGAACACTGAAGCTTTCTTT.

The V call is TRBV2, the J call TRBJ2-2, with 10 bases identical to TRBD1. Per germline, CDR1 SNHLY and CDR2 FYNNEI. J gave up 6 bases and V 3 bases, and 4 bases lay outside the gene matches. This CDR3 has 15 residues. This CDR3 reads CASSDDRGPSGELFF. The CDR3 DNA reads as TGTGCCAGCAGTGACGACAGGGGGCCGTCCGGGGAGCTGTTTTTT.

The chain has TRBV29-1 and TRBJ2-3, with D unclear. Germline lookup yields CDR1 SQVTM and CDR2 ANQGSEA. Trimming took off 0 bases at V and 5 bases at J, with 6 bases between the two ends. The CDR3 consists of 12 residues. The CDR3 sequence is CSVEDRRDTQYF. The DNA for the CDR3 is TGCAGCGTTGAAGACCGGCGAGATACGCAGTATTTT.

This sequence joins TRBV14 and TRBJ1-3, with D unclear. The CDR3 consists of 13 residues. Germline CDR1 and CDR2: SGHDN and FVKESK. Trimming removed 0 bases from V and 9 bases from J, with 9 bases in between. CDR3 protein: CASSQDRMSTIYF. Written as DNA, the CDR3 is TGTGCCAGCAGCCAAGATCGGATGAGCACCATATATTTT. The full variable domain, completed using reference TRBV14 and TRBJ1-3, is EAGVTQFPSHSVIEKGQTVTLRCDPISGHDNLYWYRRVMGKEIKFLLHFVKESKQDESGMPNNRFLAERTGGTYSTLKVQPAELEDSGVYFCASSQDRMSTIYFGEGSWLTVV.

The rearrangement links TRBV12-3 or TRBV12-4 to TRBJ2-7, with D perhaps TRBD1 (6 bases). This CDR3 has 13 amino acids. Trimming stripped 5 bases from V and 5 bases from J, with 13 bases between. CDR3 nucleotide sequence: TGTGCCAGCAGTCGTACAGGGTTTAACGAGCAGTACTTC. As protein: CASSRTGFNEQYF.

The genes are TRBV20-1 and TRBJ2-1; 14 nucleotides align to TRBD2. The CDR3 sequence is 17 residues long. Germline V lookup: CDR1 DFQATT, CDR2 SNEGSKA (reference sequence). The J segment lost 4 bases and the V segment lost 6 bases, leaving 11 bases of the junction unmatched. The CDR3 DNA reads TGCAGTGCCCCCGGGACTAGCGGGGGATCATGGTACAATGAGCAGTTCTTC. It encodes CSAPGTSGGSWYNEQFF.

In this sample, this clonotype turned up once. The DNA of the CDR3 is TGTGCCAGCAGTGAAGCGCCAGCCCAAGAGACCCAGTACTTC. Translated, it gives CASSEAPAQETQYF. J is TRBJ2-5 and V is TRBV6-1, with D unresolved. Germline assignment: CDR1 MNHNS and CDR2 SASEGT. V was cut by 0 bases and J by 1 base, with 6 bases left in between. The CDR3 has 14 amino acids.

The J gene is TRBJ2-2, the V gene TRBV20-1, with TRBD1 as a possible D gene (5 bases). CDR1 and CDR2 (germline): DFQATT, SNEGSKA (reference sequence). Between the trimmed V and J ends, which lost 3 bases and 5 bases, there was a span of 13 bases. This CDR3 region has 14 residues. The CDR3 DNA is TGCAGTGCTAGTTCAGGGCTTGGGACCGGGGAGCTGTTTTTT. Its translation is CSASSGLGTGELFF.

The genes are TRBV20-1 and TRBJ2-5; D is unresolved. The CDR3 is 15 residues long. The ends were cut back, 0 bases at V and 1 base at J, with 12 bases in the middle. The germline V gene encodes CDR1 DFQATT and CDR2 SNEGSKA (reference sequence). This chain's CDR3 is CSARDGVEVQETQYF. In nucleotides, the CDR3 is TGCAGTGCTAGAGATGGGGTAGAAGTCCAAGAGACCCAGTACTTC.

The J gene is TRBJ2-5, the V gene TRBV30, with 8 bases lining up with TRBD2. The junction had 12 bases not matched to a gene; V was cut back by 4 bases and J by 5 bases. Germline CDR1 reads GTSNPN; CDR2 reads SVGIG (reference sequence). The CDR3 is 15 amino acids. The CDR3 loop is CAWTLRGGRMETQYF. The DNA of the CDR3 is TGTGCCTGGACCCTACGGGGGGGCCGTATGGAGACCCAGTACTTC.

This sequence joins TRBV5-1 and TRBJ1-1; possible D gene TRBD1, 6 bases. The CDR3 has 12 amino acids. The germline gives CDR1 SGHRS, CDR2 YFSETQ. Trimming removed 4 bases at V and 4 bases at J, with 8 bases between. The CDR3 sequence is CASSTRGTEAFF. CDR3 sequence (DNA): TGCGCCAGCAGCACCAGGGGCACTGAAGCTTTCTTT. The whole variable domain, remainder taken from reference TRBV5-1 and TRBJ1-1, is KAGVTQTPRYLIKTRGQQVTLSCSPISGHRSVSWYQQTPGQGLQFLFEYFSETQRNKGNFPGRFSGRQFSNSRSEMNVSTLELGDSALYLCASSTRGTEAFFGQGTRLTVV.

This chain links TRBV5-1 with TRBJ1-1; no reliable D call. Germline V gives CDR1 SGHRS, CDR2 YFSETQ. V lost 0 bases and J lost 4, with 13 bases in between. The CDR3 is 15 amino acids. The CDR3: CASSLGGGQGTEAFF. Here the CDR3 DNA reads TGCGCCAGCAGCTTGGGCGGAGGGCAAGGCACTGAAGCTTTCTTT. Combining the CDR3 with reference TRBV5-1 and TRBJ1-1 gives the whole variable domain KAGVTQTPRYLIKTRGQQVTLSCSPISGHRSVSWYQQTPGQGLQFLFEYFSETQRNKGNFPGRFSGRQFSNSRSEMNVSTLELGDSALYLCASSLGGGQGTEAFFGQGTRLTVV.

V is TRBV2 and J is TRBJ1-5; no firm D call. The germline V gene encodes CDR1 SNHLY and CDR2 FYNNEI. Trimming took off 1 base at V and 2 bases at J, with 15 bases between the two ends. The CDR3 contains 17 residues. Written as DNA, the CDR3 is TGTGCCAGCAGTGAAGGTGGGGTCGGCAAAGGCAATCAGCCCCAGCATTTT. This sequence encodes CASSEGGVGKGNQPQHF.

The rearrangement links TRBV7-9 to TRBJ2-2; D gene unclear. The germline CDR1 and CDR2 sequences are SEHNR and FQNEAQ (reference sequence). Trimming removed 4 bases at V and 6 bases at J, with 6 bases between. The CDR3 covers 12 residues. The CDR3, as DNA: TGTGCCAGCAGCTCAGAAGCCGGGGAGCTGTTTTTT. Its protein product is CASSSEAGELFF.

The gene calls are TRBV3-1 and TRBJ1-1, with 8 nucleotides matching TRBD1. Trimming took 4 bases from V and 5 from J; bases not matched to a gene: 6. Per germline, CDR1 LGHDT and CDR2 YNNKEL (reference sequence). The CDR3 has 14 residues. CDR3 sequence: CASSRDRMRTEAFF. The CDR3 nucleotides read TGTGCCAGCAGCCGGGACAGGATGAGGACTGAAGCTTTCTTT.

The chain combines TRBV3-1 with TRBJ2-1; 7 bases are shared with TRBD2. In germline, CDR1 is LGHDT, CDR2 YNNKEL (reference sequence). After removal of 10 bases from V and 6 bases from J, the junction contained 9 bases not matched to a gene. The CDR3 consists of 13 residues. The CDR3 sequence is CATLWTSLNEQFF. The CDR3 DNA follows: TGTGCCACCCTATGGACTAGTCTCAATGAGCAGTTCTTC.

The J gene is TRBJ2-5, the V gene TRBV3-1; possibly TRBD2 for D (7 bases). Trimming cost V 4 bases and J 4 bases, with 13 bases left between them. This CDR3 region has 14 residues. Germline V CDR1 and CDR2: LGHDT, YNNKEL (reference sequence). CDR3 DNA sequence: TGTGCCAGCAGCCCCCGGCGGGGGCGAGAGACCCAGTACTTC. This gives the protein CASSPRRGRETQYF.

The chain is built from TRBV20-1 and TRBJ2-1; TRBD2 agrees at 11 bases. Germline-derived CDR1 and CDR2 are DFQATT and SNEGSKA (reference sequence). CDR3 length equals 15 residues. J lost 2 bases, V lost 2 bases, and 2 bases had no gene match. The CDR3 spells CSARFSGGAYNEQFF. CDR3 nucleotide sequence: TGCAGTGCTAGATTTAGCGGGGGGGCCTACAATGAGCAGTTCTTC.

This clonotype has more than one count but fewer than ten. This chain uses TRBV5-4 with TRBJ1-2; D is unresolved. Germline V lookup: CDR1 SGHNT, CDR2 YYREEE (reference sequence). This CDR3 is built from 13 residues. V lost 2 bases, J lost 2 bases, and 7 bases lay in between. The CDR3 here is CASSLDGNYGYTF. For the CDR3, the DNA is TGTGCCAGCAGCTTAGATGGGAACTATGGCTACACCTTC.

The chain combines TRBV21-1 with TRBJ2-7; the table's D call, TRBD2, was not checked against the DNA. TRBV21-1 is deemed a pseudogene. The CDR3 is made up of 19 amino acids. The CDR3 region has the DNA TGTGCCAGCAGCAAAGCAGAATGGCTAGCGCCTACCGCGGTCTGGGAGCAGTACTTC. It encodes CASSKAEWLAPTAVWEQYF.

The chain employs TRBV12-5 and TRBJ1-6; D not resolved. Germline V lookup: CDR1 LGHNT, CDR2 FRNRAP. The length of the CDR3 is 13 residues. The V end lost 2 bases, the J end lost 18 bases, and 17 bases lay between the germline ends. This chain's CDR3 is CASGLQDLSLPHF. CDR3 nucleotides: TGTGCTAGTGGTTTGCAAGACCTGTCCCTACCCCACTTT.

As to this clonotype: One end of the junction fails to match germline, which may point to a read error. V gene TRBV6-5 combines with J gene TRBJ2-5; 9 bases line up with TRBD2. Germline CDR1 MNHEY, CDR2 SVGAGI. The length of the CDR3 is 14 residues. Here the CDR3 DNA reads TGCGCCAGCAGTGAAACAACTAGCGGGGAGACCCAGTACTTC. Protein: CASSETTSGETQYF.

The chain carries TRBV20-1 and TRBJ2-3; D gene ambiguous. The CDR3 sequence is 13 residues long. V was trimmed by 3 bases and J by 2 bases, leaving 9 bases between them. Germline assignment: CDR1 DFQATT and CDR2 SNEGSKA (reference sequence). CDR3 protein: CSASGPFTDTQYF. The CDR3 DNA is TGCAGTGCTAGTGGGCCATTCACAGATACGCAGTATTTT.

The chain links TRBV9 to TRBJ2-5, with TRBD2 matching over 7 bases. Trimming removed 1 base from V and 5 bases from J; junction bases left unmatched: 2. From germline, CDR1 is SGDLS and CDR2 YYNGEE. This CDR3 has 13 residues. The CDR3 DNA is TGTGCCAGCAGCGTACGGGGGGTTGAGACCCAGTACTTC. It encodes CASSVRGVETQYF.

This chain uses TRBV3-1 with TRBJ1-1, with D tentatively TRBD1 (6 bases). The CDR3 contains 15 residues. V was cut by 3 bases and J by 4 bases, with 15 bases left in between. Germline lookup yields CDR1 LGHDT and CDR2 YNNKEL (reference sequence). The CDR3 loop reads CASSQAQGQRTEAFF. CDR3 coding DNA: TGTGCCAGCAGCCAGGCACAGGGCCAGCGCACTGAAGCTTTCTTT.

The V gene is TRBV19, the J gene TRBJ1-2; TRBD1 matches at 7 bases. The CDR3 consists of 13 residues. Germline lookup yields CDR1 LNHDA and CDR2 SQIVND (reference sequence). The J segment lost 8 bases and the V segment lost 2 bases, leaving 5 bases of the junction unmatched. The CDR3 spells CASSIRQGGGYTF. CDR3 in DNA: TGTGCCAGTAGTATACGACAGGGAGGCGGCTACACCTTC.

The gene calls are TRBV4-2 and TRBJ2-3, with D tentatively TRBD2 (6 bases). Trimming shortened V by 4 bases and J by 3 bases, and 11 bases separated the two germline ends. CDR1 LGHNA and CDR2 YNFKEQ come from the germline V gene. The CDR3 is made up of 14 amino acids. CDR3 protein: CASSPTTRTDTQYF. Written as DNA, the CDR3 is TGTGCCAGCAGCCCTACGACTAGGACAGATACGCAGTATTTT.

The chain has TRBV30 and TRBJ2-5; D is undetermined. The germline V gene has CDR1 GTSNPN and CDR2 SVGIG (reference sequence). The CDR3 has 13 amino acids. Trimming pared 5 bases from V and 4 bases from J, leaving 14 bases between. CDR3 nucleotides: TGTGCCTGGGGGTCAGAGAAAGTAGAGACCCAGTACTTC. Its translation is CAWGSEKVETQYF.